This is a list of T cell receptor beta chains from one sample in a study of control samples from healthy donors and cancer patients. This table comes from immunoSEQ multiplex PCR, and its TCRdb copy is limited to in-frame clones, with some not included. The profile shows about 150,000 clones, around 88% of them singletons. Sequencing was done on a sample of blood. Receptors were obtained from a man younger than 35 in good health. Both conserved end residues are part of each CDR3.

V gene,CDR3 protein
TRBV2,CASAGTSGARGETQYF
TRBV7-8,CASSLKAGVGNEQFF
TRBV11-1,CASSFSGLTGEKQFF
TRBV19,CASSPLGNQPQHF
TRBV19,CASSTDRSGANVLTF
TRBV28,CASSFGGRLRGEKLFF
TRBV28,CASSSLSLVDSNQPQHF
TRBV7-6,CASSLWWGGPTGELFF
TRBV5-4,CASIGPSRDTEAFF
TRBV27,CASSLSQGTYEQYF
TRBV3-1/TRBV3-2,CASSQFAGGGSDTQYF
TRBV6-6,CASSWTGGPEPLHF
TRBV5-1,CASSLLGYEQYF
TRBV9,CASTGGLAGALYF
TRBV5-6,CASSLIQEQFF
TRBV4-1,CASSQAFPDLAGEDTQYF
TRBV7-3,CASSPRPGLASPDTQYF
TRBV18,CASSYSSTDTQYF
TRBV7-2,CASSLVPASYEQYF
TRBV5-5,CASSKGPPVETQYF
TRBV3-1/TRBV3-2,CASSPLRGEQYF
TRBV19,CASNLQGAANEKLFF
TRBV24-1,CATIRTGDDHPQHF
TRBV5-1,CASSLADGDYGYTF
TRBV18,CASSPGGTGELFF
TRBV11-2,CASSMGGRAYEQYF
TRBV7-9,CASRSGTGPKETQYF
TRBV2,CASSSDRGSDTEAFF
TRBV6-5,CASSLSGGLGNEQFF
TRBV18,CASSSQGGGNQPQHF
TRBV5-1,CASSLGGSSSPGQETQYF
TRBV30,CAWAQWNTGELFF
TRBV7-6,CASSSPEGAGEKLFF
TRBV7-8,CASSSLYSNQPQHF
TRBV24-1,CATSDEGHEQYF
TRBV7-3,CASSLGLFRGEQFF
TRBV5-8,CASSDRGQMSNQPQHF
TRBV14,CASSQIRDEQFF
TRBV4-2,CASSRTKGKGGYRDYGYTF
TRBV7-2,CASSLAARGQGEDTQYF
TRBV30,CAWRLWGRYGYTF
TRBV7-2,CASSLFGVDTGELFF
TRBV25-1,CASSDSWTNEKLFF